The clone carrying this T cell receptor beta chain occurred a few times. Its matching antigen is unknown. Using CD45RO/CCR7/CD25/CD127/CD95/CD27, CD4+ naive, central memory, regulatory and stem cell-like memory cells were sorted. Populations isolated by sorting all had purity greater than 98%. This sample was included in a study of beta chain features in type 1 diabetes. Findings and limits, study-wide: In every one of the four CD4+ subsets, TCRB CDR3s were moderately but significantly shorter in Type 1 diabetes patients. For TCRB rearrangement, an influence of HLA type remained unresolved here.

Germline values: CDR1 GTSNPN, CDR2 SVGIG (reference sequence). The germline V and J ends were trimmed by 3 bases and 15 bases, with 15 bases remaining between them. CDR3 length: 11 amino acids. Expressed TCRB transcripts were sequenced, since all the RNA that had been isolated was reverse transcribed. Using immunoSEQ multiplex PCR, the repertoire was profiled, and TCRdb retains in-frame clones only, with some absent. The data show roughly 730,000 clones, 13% seen once. The specimen sequenced was naive CD4+ T cells from blood. V gene TRBV30 combines with J gene TRBJ2-1, with unresolved D. The sequence derives from a man between 18 and 29 years old with type 1 diabetes. CDR3 in amino acids: CAWRPQVYTFF. The DNA for the CDR3 is TGTGCCTGGAGGCCCCAGGTATACACGTTCTTC.